This T cell receptor beta chain derives from a study of monozygotic twins with cystic fibrosis. Broader study findings: The repertoire was suggested to be naive-dominated, clonality median around 0.0093. No link emerged between shared CDR3 counts and age, concordance or severity. In 13 of 16 pairs, V gene usage was closest to the co-twin's.

In regard to this clone: Its antigen remains unidentified.

Clones were sequenced by immunoSEQ multiplex PCR, and TCRdb holds only the in-frame ones, with some missing. In the table there are about 23,000 clones, 80% to 95% of which are singletons. The source material was blood. The TCR originated in a girl aged 2-10 years with cystic fibrosis.

CDR3 residues: CSVEMSSYEQYF. The CDR3, as DNA: TGCAGCGTTGAGATGAGCTCCTACGAGCAGTACTTC. The chain couples TRBV29-1 to TRBJ2-7; D gene uncertain. Per the germline V gene, CDR1 is SQVTM and CDR2 is ANQGSEA. The V end was cut by 3 bases, the J end by 0 bases, with 6 bases between. The CDR3 is 12 residues long.